This T cell receptor beta chain was captured in a study of blood T cell repertoires in COVID-19. Across the study: Specimens from acute and convalescent COVID-19 originated in the United States, Italy and Spain. Sources were T cells, B-cell-depleted T cells, or PBMCs; the material itself was cDNA or gDNA.

How the authors handled the data: Amplified reference gene primers provided the basis for estimating nucleated cell counts. This table comes from immunoSEQ multiplex PCR, and its TCRdb copy is limited to in-frame clones, with some not included. For V, J and clone size, that table is used; D and trimming come from the DNA. Of tens of thousands of clones listed, about 90% were seen once; the top ten hold approximately 4.8%. There are 13 residues in the CDR3. After removal of 5 bases from V and 2 bases from J, the junction contained 3 bases not matched to a gene. CDR1 and CDR2 (germline): MNHEY, SVGAGI.

The sequenced sample was peripheral blood. The origin of this receptor is a human donor in a cohort sampled during active COVID-19. The chain links TRBV6-5 to TRBJ2-7; TRBD1 matches at 7 bases. The CDR3 region has the DNA TGTGCCAGCAGTCACAGGGGAACCTACGAGCAGTACTTC. This encodes CASSHRGTYEQYF.